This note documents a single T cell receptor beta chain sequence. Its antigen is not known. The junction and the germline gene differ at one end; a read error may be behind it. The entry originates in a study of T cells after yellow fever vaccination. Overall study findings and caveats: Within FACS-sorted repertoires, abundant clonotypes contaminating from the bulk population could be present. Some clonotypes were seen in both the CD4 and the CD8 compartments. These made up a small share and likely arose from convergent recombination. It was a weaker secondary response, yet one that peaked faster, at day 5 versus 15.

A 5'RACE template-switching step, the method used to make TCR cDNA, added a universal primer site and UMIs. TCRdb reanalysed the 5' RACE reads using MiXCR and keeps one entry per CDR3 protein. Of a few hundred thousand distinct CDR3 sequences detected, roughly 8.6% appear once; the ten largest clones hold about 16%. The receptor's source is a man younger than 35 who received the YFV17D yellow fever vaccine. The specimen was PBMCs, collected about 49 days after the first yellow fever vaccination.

The CDR3, as DNA: TGTGCCAGCAGCGTCGATCAGGGTTCACCCCCCCACTTT. This encodes CASSVDQGSPPHF. The chain links TRBV7-2 to TRBJ1-6, with D possibly TRBD1 on 5 matching bases. The germline gives CDR1 SGHTA, CDR2 FQGNSA. The CDR3 contains 13 residues.